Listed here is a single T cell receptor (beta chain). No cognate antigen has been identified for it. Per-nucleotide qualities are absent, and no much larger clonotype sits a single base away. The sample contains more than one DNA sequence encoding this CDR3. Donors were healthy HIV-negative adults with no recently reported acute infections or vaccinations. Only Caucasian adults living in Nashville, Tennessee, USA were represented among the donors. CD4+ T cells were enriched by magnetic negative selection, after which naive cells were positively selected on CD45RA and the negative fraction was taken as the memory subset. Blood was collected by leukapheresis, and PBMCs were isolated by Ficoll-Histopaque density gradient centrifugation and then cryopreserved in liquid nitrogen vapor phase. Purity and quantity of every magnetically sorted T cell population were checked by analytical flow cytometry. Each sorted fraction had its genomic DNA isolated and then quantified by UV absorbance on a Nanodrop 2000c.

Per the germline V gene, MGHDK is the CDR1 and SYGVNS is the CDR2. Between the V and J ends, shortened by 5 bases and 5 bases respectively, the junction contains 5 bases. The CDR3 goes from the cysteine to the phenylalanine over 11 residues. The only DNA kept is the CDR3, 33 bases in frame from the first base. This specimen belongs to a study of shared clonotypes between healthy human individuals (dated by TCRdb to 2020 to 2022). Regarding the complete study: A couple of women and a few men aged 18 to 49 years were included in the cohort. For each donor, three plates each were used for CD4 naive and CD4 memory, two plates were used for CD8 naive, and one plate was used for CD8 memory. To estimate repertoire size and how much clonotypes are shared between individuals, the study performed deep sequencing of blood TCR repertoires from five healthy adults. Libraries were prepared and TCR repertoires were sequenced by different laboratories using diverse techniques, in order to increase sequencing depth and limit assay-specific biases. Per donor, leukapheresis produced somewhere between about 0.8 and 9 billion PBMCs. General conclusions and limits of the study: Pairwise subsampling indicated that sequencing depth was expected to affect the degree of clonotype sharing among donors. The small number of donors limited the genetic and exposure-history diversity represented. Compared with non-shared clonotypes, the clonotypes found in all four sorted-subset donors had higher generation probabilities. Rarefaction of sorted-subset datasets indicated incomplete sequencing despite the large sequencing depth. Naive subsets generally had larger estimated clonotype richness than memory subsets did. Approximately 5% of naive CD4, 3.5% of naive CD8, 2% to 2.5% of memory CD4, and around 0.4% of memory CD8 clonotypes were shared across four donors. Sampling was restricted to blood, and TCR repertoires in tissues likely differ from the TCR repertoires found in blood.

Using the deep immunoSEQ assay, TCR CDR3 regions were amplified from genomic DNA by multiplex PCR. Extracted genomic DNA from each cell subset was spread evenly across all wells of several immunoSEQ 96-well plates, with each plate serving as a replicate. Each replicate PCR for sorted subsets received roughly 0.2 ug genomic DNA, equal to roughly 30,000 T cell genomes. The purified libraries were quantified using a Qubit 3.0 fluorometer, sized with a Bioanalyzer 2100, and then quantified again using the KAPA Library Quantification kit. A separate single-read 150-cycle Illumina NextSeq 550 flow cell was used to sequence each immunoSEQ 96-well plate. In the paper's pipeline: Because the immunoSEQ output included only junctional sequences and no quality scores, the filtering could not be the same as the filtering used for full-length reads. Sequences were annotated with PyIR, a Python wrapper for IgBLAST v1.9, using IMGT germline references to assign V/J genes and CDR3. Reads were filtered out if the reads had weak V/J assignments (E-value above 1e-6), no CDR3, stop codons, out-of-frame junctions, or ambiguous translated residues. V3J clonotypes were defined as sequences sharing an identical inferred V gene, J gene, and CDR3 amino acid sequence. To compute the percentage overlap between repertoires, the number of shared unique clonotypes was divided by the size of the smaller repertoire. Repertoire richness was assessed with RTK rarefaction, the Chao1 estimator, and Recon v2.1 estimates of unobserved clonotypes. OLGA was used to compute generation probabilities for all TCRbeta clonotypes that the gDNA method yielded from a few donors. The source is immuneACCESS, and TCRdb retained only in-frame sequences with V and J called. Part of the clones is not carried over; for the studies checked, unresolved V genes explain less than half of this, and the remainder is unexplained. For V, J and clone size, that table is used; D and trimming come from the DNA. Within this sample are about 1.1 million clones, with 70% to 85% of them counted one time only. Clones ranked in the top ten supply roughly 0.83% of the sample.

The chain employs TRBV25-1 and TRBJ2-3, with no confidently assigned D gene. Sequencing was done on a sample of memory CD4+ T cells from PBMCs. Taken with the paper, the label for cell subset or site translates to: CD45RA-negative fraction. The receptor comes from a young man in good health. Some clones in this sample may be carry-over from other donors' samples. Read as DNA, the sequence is TGTGCCAGCAGTAGAAGAGATACGCAGTATTTT. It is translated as CASSRRDTQYF.